This T cell receptor beta chain originates from a study of T-cell reconstitution after alpha-beta-depleted transplantation in children (dated by TCRdb to 2016 to 2017). The study in broad terms: Using TCR repertoire profiling, the study followed T-cell immune reconstitution in a quantitative way in children after TCRalphabeta/CD19-depleted allogeneic hematopoietic cell transplantation. Here is what the overall study found, with its caveats: In some patients, high TCRbeta diversity at day 60 was attributed to recipient T cells and intrathymic progenitors that had survived conditioning. Over subsequent months, a decline in hyperexpanded clone frequencies was noted, and after one year, T-cell counts and TCRbeta diversity were mostly ascribed to newly produced T cells. The apparently early recovery of alphabetaT-cell counts about two months after transplant reportedly depended on only several hundred rapidly expanded clones that came from non-depleted graft cells.

As for this clonotype: The antigen it binds to is not known. Within one base of it there is no much larger clone, and no base qualities were kept.

Libraries were prepared through PCR. Sequencing relied on an Illumina HiSeq 2500. Molecular barcoding was employed in the preparation of TCR libraries, with unique molecular identifiers being used to normalize TCRbeta repertoire quantification. The raw public data were reprocessed by TCRdb itself: fastp quality trimming at Q25, MiXCR clonotype calling, in-frame beta chains only. Rows are combined by CDR3 protein, so each entry shows the most common genes and DNA. The sample has about 830,000 distinct CDR3 sequences on record, around 17% of them singletons. The ten largest clones add up to 5% of the sample. The CDR3 numbers 14 residues from cysteine through phenylalanine. Kept here is only the CDR3 DNA, which spans 42 bases and is read in frame from base 1. Deletion took 2 bases off V and 7 bases off J, with a span of 15 bases between the germline ends. CDR1 and CDR2, looked up from the germline V gene, are SGHVS and FNYEAQ.

The intended sense of this specimen's treatment or condition label: allogeneic hematopoietic cell transplantation with graft depleted of TCRalphabeta T cells and CD19 B cells. Transplant recipients were children who received TCRalphabeta/CD19-depleted allogeneic hematopoietic cell grafts. The clonotype was recovered from a male patient between 10 and 17 years old who had a stem cell transplant for acute lymphoblastic leukemia, so the T cells may come from the graft donor. The chain was built from TRBV7-6 and TRBJ2-7; TRBD1 is perhaps the D gene, given 5 matching bases. The source material was PBMCs, mostly from graft donor cells, sampled 360 days after TCRalphabeta/CD19-depleted stem cell transplant. The nucleotides are TGTGCCAGCAGCTTATACATAGGGGAAGAGGAGCAGTACTTC. Translation gives CASSLYIGEEEQYF. Supplemented by the reference TRBV7-6 and TRBJ2-7 proteins around the CDR3, the complete variable domain is GAGVSQSPRYKVTKRGQDVALRCDPISGHVSLYWYRQALGQGPEFLTYFNYEAQQDKSGLPNDRFSAERPEGSISTLTIQRTEQRDSAMYRCASSLYIGEEEQYFGPGTRLTVT.